These 29 T cell receptor beta chains came from one sample sequenced in a study of shared T cell receptors in the human thymus. Here immunoSEQ multiplex PCR was the method, and the copy in TCRdb shows in-frame clones only, minus some. Among under 850,000 clones listed, over 75% were seen once. This sample also belongs to another study, concerning human thymus T cells.

The sample was thymocytes. Receptor source: a boy less than two years old with a congenital heart defect.

CDR3 residues: CAIGQGARPDTQYF. The CDR3 bases are TGTGCCATCGGACAGGGGGCGCGACCAGATACGCAGTATTTT. The gene calls are TRBV2 and TRBJ2-3, with 11 bases matching TRBD1. The length of the CDR3 is 14 residues. J lost 4 bases, V lost 10 bases, and 7 bases had no gene match. Per germline, CDR1 SNHLY and CDR2 FYNNEI.

The rearrangement links TRBV4-3 to TRBJ2-1; D ambiguous. Germline CDR1 LGHNA, CDR2 YSLEER. V lost 0 bases to trimming and J lost 4 bases, with 13 bases between them. The CDR3 spans 16 residues. CDR3 nucleotide sequence: TGCGCCAGCAGCCAAGAGAGGAGCGTCGATTACAATGAGCAGTTCTTC. This encodes CASSQERSVDYNEQFF.

V is TRBV28 and J is TRBJ2-7; TRBD1 is a possible D gene (6 bases). Per germline, CDR1 MDHEN and CDR2 SYDVKM. The ends were cut back, 7 bases at V and 3 bases at J, with 13 bases in the middle. The CDR3 extends over 13 amino acids. CDR3 loop: CASTQFRGYEQYF. For the CDR3, the DNA is TGTGCCAGCACCCAATTCAGGGGCTACGAGCAGTACTTC.

The genes are TRBV30 and TRBJ1-3, with D unresolved. CDR1 is GTSNPN, CDR2 SVGIG, per germline (reference sequence). The CDR3 spans 14 residues. V lost 4 bases and J 7 bases, leaving 17 bases between the germline ends. The CDR3 spells CAWTRASGGNTIYF. For the CDR3, the DNA is TGTGCCTGGACCCGGGCCTCAGGCGGGAACACCATATATTTT.

The V and J genes are TRBV27 and TRBJ2-1, with 7 bases identical to TRBD2. This CDR3 contains 16 residues. Germline V gene sequence: CDR1 MNHEY, CDR2 SMNVEV (reference sequence). The V and J ends lost 2 bases and 9 bases, in that order; junction bases with no gene match: 13. In nucleotides, the CDR3 is TGTGCCAGCAGTTTACCCTCAGGACTAGGGTCTATTGAGCAGTTCTTC. It yields the protein CASSLPSGLGSIEQFF.

The chain employs TRBV11-1 and TRBJ2-1, with 7 bases lining up with TRBD2. Unmatched junction bases numbered 5, after V lost 5 bases and J lost 1 base. Germline CDR1 and CDR2: SGHAT and FQDESV (reference sequence). The CDR3 length is 15 residues. The CDR3 sequence is CASSRGVESYNEQFF. The CDR3 DNA reads as TGTGCCAGCAGCCGGGGGGTGGAATCCTACAATGAGCAGTTCTTC.

The genes are TRBV4-2 and TRBJ2-3, with TRBD1 matching over 9 bases. This CDR3 region has 16 residues. V lost 5 bases to trimming and J lost 1 base; unmatched junction nucleotides: 7. In germline, CDR1 is LGHNA, CDR2 YNFKEQ. The CDR3 bases are TGTGCCAGCAGCGATCACAGGGGGCTGGGCACAGATACGCAGTATTTT. This sequence encodes CASSDHRGLGTDTQYF.

The chain uses TRBV19 and TRBJ2-3, with TRBD2 matching over 7 bases. This CDR3 has 15 amino acids. V shed 4 bases, J shed 8 bases, and the junction held 12 bases outside the gene matches. CDR1 and CDR2 (germline): LNHDA, SQIVND (reference sequence). CDR3 amino acids: CASSTGLVGPATQYF. CDR3 sequence (DNA): TGTGCCAGTAGTACAGGACTAGTGGGGCCAGCTACGCAGTATTTT.

The V call is TRBV6-6, the J call TRBJ2-7; the match to TRBD2 covers 10 bases. Germline CDR1 is MNHNY and CDR2 is SVGAGI (reference sequence). J was trimmed by 7 bases and V by 0 bases; bases with no gene match: 6. This CDR3 is 15 amino acids long. CDR3 sequence: CASSYSASGREEQYF. CDR3 nucleotides: TGTGCCAGCAGTTACTCCGCTAGCGGGAGAGAAGAGCAGTACTTC.

Regarding this clone: The identical CDR3 is also encoded by other nucleotide sequences in the sample. V and J are TRBV6-5 and TRBJ2-7; TRBD1 might be the D (6 bases). Trimming took off 2 bases at V and 3 bases at J, with 8 bases between the two ends. Germline CDR1 reads MNHEY; CDR2 reads SVGAGI. This CDR3 is 13 amino acids long. The CDR3 DNA reads as TGTGCCAGCAGTTACGAGGGGGACTACGAGCAGTACTTC. Translated, it gives CASSYEGDYEQYF.

J is TRBJ1-5 and V is TRBV29-1; tentatively, D is TRBD1 (6 bases). The CDR3 is 17 amino acids. Trimming shortened V by 3 bases and J by 0 bases, and 18 bases separated the two germline ends. Germline CDR1 reads SQVTM; CDR2 reads ANQGSEA. The CDR3 DNA sequence: TGCAGCGTTGATAGGGGGGAGGGGGACTATAGCAATCAGCCCCAGCATTTT. It encodes CSVDRGEGDYSNQPQHF. Full variable domain (missing parts from reference TRBV29-1 and TRBJ1-5): SAVISQKPSRDICQRGTSLTIQCQVDSQVTMMFWYRQQPGQSLTLIATANQGSEATYESGFVIDKFPISRPNLTFSTLTVSNMSPEDSSIYLCSVDRGEGDYSNQPQHFGDGTRLSIL.

The rearrangement uses TRBV11-3 and TRBJ2-1, with D possibly matching TRBD2 (6 bases). The CDR3 spans 14 residues. Trimming stripped 2 bases from V and 9 bases from J, with 14 bases between. Germline V CDR1 and CDR2: SGHNT, YENEEA. CDR3: CASSLRASEFEQFF. The CDR3 DNA is TGTGCCAGCAGCTTAAGAGCTAGCGAGTTTGAGCAGTTCTTC. The full variable domain, with the rest looked up from reference TRBV11-3 and TRBJ2-1, is EAGVVQSPRYKIIEKKQPVAFWCNPISGHNTLYWYLQNLGQGPELLIRYENEEAVDDSQLPKDRFSAERLKGVDSTLKIQPAELGDSAVYLCASSLRASEFEQFFGPGTRLTVL.

Only one count was recorded for this clone. The chain links TRBV27 to TRBJ2-5, with a tentative D call TRBD1 (6 bases). V gave up 6 bases and J gave up 0 bases, with 17 bases separating them. CDR3 length equals 16 residues. CDR1 is MNHEY, CDR2 SMNVEV, per germline (reference sequence). The CDR3, as DNA: TGTGCCAGCAGCCTACTAGGACAGCTGAACCAAGAGACCCAGTACTTC. This gives the protein CASSLLGQLNQETQYF.

The table lists this clone with a count of one. V usage is TRBV5-6 and J usage is TRBJ2-7; 10 nucleotides agree with TRBD1. This CDR3 region has 15 residues. Germline CDR1 reads SGHDT; CDR2 reads YYEEEE. With 2 bases clipped from V and 4 bases from J, the junction kept 6 bases outside the gene matches. As DNA, the CDR3 is TGTGCCAGCAGCTTCCGGGACAGGGGTAAATACGAGCAGTACTTC. This translates into CASSFRDRGKYEQYF. Filled out from reference TRBV5-6 and TRBJ2-7, the complete variable domain reads DAGVTQSPTHLIKTRGQQVTLRCSPKSGHDTVSWYQQALGQGPQFIFQYYEEEERQRGNFPDRFSGHQFPNYSSELNVNALLLGDSALYLCASSFRDRGKYEQYFGPGTRLTVT.

V usage is TRBV7-2 and J usage is TRBJ2-7; 8 bases line up with TRBD2. CDR1 SGHTA and CDR2 FQGNSA come from the germline V gene. The CDR3 extends over 15 amino acids. J was trimmed by 5 bases and V by 5 bases; bases with no gene match: 11. This CDR3 reads CASSPRPGGAHEQYF. CDR3 nucleotides: TGTGCCAGCAGCCCCCGCCCGGGGGGGGCCCACGAGCAGTACTTC.

The V gene is TRBV9, the J gene TRBJ2-1, with TRBD1 matching over 9 bases. J lost 8 bases, V lost 4 bases, and 19 bases had no gene match. The germline V gene encodes CDR1 SGDLS and CDR2 YYNGEE. This CDR3 is 18 amino acids long. The CDR3 spells CASSLRYNRGRTRDEQFF. Written as DNA, the CDR3 is TGTGCCAGCAGCCTACGATATAACAGGGGGCGTACTCGCGATGAGCAGTTCTTC.

This sequence joins TRBV27 and TRBJ1-1; a possible D gene is TRBD1 (5 bases). This CDR3 region has 15 residues. With 3 bases removed from V and 3 bases from J, the gap between germline ends came to 14 bases. The germline gives CDR1 MNHEY, CDR2 SMNVEV (reference sequence). CDR3 region: CASSFAGVSHTEAFF. CDR3 bases: TGTGCCAGCAGTTTCGCGGGGGTGAGTCACACTGAAGCTTTCTTT.

The genes are TRBV28 and TRBJ2-7; TRBD1 matches at 8 bases. This CDR3 is 14 amino acids long. The trim removed 6 bases at V and 1 base at J, leaving 5 bases unmatched. From germline, CDR1 is MDHEN and CDR2 SYDVKM. CDR3 sequence: CASSTQGGSYEQYF. CDR3 nucleotides: TGTGCCAGCAGCACACAGGGGGGATCCTACGAGCAGTACTTC.

The chain carries TRBV10-2 and TRBJ2-7, with D possibly TRBD1 on 6 matching bases. The germline V gene encodes CDR1 WSHSY and CDR2 SAAADI. The CDR3 length is 16 residues. V was cut by 7 bases and J by 3 bases, with 22 bases left in between. The CDR3 here is CASIPPPSTGSYEQYF. The CDR3 bases are TGCGCCAGCATTCCCCCTCCCTCGACAGGTAGCTACGAGCAGTACTTC.

This chain connects TRBV7-9 to TRBJ2-7; TRBD1 is a possible D gene (5 bases). Germline V CDR1 and CDR2: SEHNR, FQNEAQ (reference sequence). The V and J ends lost 6 bases and 5 bases respectively, with 8 bases between them. The CDR3 covers 11 residues. The CDR3 here is CASSPRDEQYF. CDR3 DNA sequence: TGTGCCAGCAGTCCCAGGGACGAGCAGTACTTC.

The J gene is TRBJ2-1, the V gene TRBV6-5; TRBD2 might be the D (6 bases). The ends were cut back, 4 bases at V and 6 bases at J, with 19 bases in the middle. CDR1 and CDR2 (germline): MNHEY, SVGAGI. The CDR3 runs 16 residues. CDR3 DNA: TGTGCCAGCAGTTTTCTAGCGTCCCCACCAGGCAATGAGCAGTTCTTC. It codes for CASSFLASPPGNEQFF.

V is TRBV29-1 and J is TRBJ2-1; 12 nucleotides agree with TRBD2. J lost 8 bases, V lost 5 bases, and 4 bases had no gene match. From germline, CDR1 is SQVTM and CDR2 ANQGSEA. There are 13 residues in the CDR3. CDR3 region: CSVPSGRAYEQFF. CDR3 bases: TGCAGCGTTCCTAGCGGGAGGGCCTATGAGCAGTTCTTC.

This chain connects TRBV28 to TRBJ2-7; TRBD1 is a possible D gene (5 bases). Trimming pared 5 bases from V and 2 bases from J, leaving 13 bases between. CDR1 and CDR2 (germline): MDHEN, SYDVKM. The CDR3 sequence is 14 residues long. In DNA, the CDR3 is TGTGCCAGCAGTCGACGGACATACACCTACGAGCAGTACTTC. Protein sequence: CASSRRTYTYEQYF. Filled out from reference TRBV28 and TRBJ2-7, the complete variable domain reads DVKVTQSSRYLVKRTGEKVFLECVQDMDHENMFWYRQDPGLGLRLIYFSYDVKMKEKGDIPEGYSVSREKKERFSLILESASTNQTSMYLCASSRRTYTYEQYFGPGTRLTVT.

This chain links TRBV28 with TRBJ1-5, with TRBD1 matching 8 bases. V gave up 3 bases and J gave up 2 bases; unmatched junction bases: 6. This CDR3 has 16 residues. Germline loops: CDR1 MDHEN, CDR2 SYDVKM. The CDR3 reads CASSFFGRGRNQPQHF. The CDR3, as DNA: TGTGCCAGCAGTTTTTTCGGCAGGGGGCGCAATCAGCCCCAGCATTTT. Complete variable domain (other parts from reference TRBV28 and TRBJ1-5): DVKVTQSSRYLVKRTGEKVFLECVQDMDHENMFWYRQDPGLGLRLIYFSYDVKMKEKGDIPEGYSVSREKKERFSLILESASTNQTSMYLCASSFFGRGRNQPQHFGDGTRLSIL.

The V and J genes are TRBV18 and TRBJ2-7; 7 bases are a match to TRBD1. The germline CDR1 and CDR2 sequences are KGHSH and LQKENI. The CDR3 covers 15 residues. Trimming took 4 bases from V and 2 from J; bases not matched to a gene: 8. The CDR3 loop reads CASSRNRGQTYEQYF. In DNA, the CDR3 is TGTGCCAGCTCACGGAACAGGGGACAAACCTACGAGCAGTACTTC.

The V and J genes are TRBV4-1 and TRBJ2-2; tentatively, D is TRBD2 (6 bases). Trimming cost V 1 base and J 8 bases, with 14 bases left between them. CDR3 length equals 15 residues. The germline gives CDR1 MGHRA, CDR2 YSYEKL. Here the CDR3 reads CASSQGPSARGELFF. The CDR3 nucleotides read TGCGCCAGCAGCCAAGGCCCTAGCGCTCGGGGGGAGCTGTTTTTT.

The J gene is TRBJ2-2, the V gene TRBV4-3, with 7 bases that match TRBD1. V gave up 4 bases and J gave up 3 bases; unmatched junction bases: 8. The germline CDR1 and CDR2 sequences are LGHNA and YSLEER. This CDR3 is built from 16 residues. CDR3 bases: TGCGCCAGCAGCCCTAGACAGGGACCCCACACCGGGGAGCTGTTTTTT. As protein: CASSPRQGPHTGELFF.

The chain links TRBV25-1 to TRBJ2-7; 11 positions match TRBD2. In germline, CDR1 is MGHDK, CDR2 SYGVNS. With 4 bases clipped from V and 1 base from J, the junction kept 3 bases outside the gene matches. The CDR3 totals 15 residues. DNA for the CDR3: TGTGCCAGCAGTGGGGGACTAGCGGTATCCTACGAGCAGTACTTC. It codes for CASSGGLAVSYEQYF.

The J gene is TRBJ2-3, the V gene TRBV4-2; 16 bases match TRBD2. The germline CDR1 and CDR2 sequences are LGHNA and YNFKEQ. V dropped 3 bases and J dropped 5; count of bases not matched to a gene: 11. This CDR3 contains 19 residues. CDR3: CASSQGLAGGRKKGDTQYF. The CDR3 region has the DNA TGTGCCAGCAGCCAGGGACTAGCGGGAGGGCGGAAGAAGGGAGATACGCAGTATTTT.